These T cell receptor beta chains were read from a single sample in a study of blood T cells in healthy people across ages. TCRdb fed the 5' RACE reads into MiXCR, producing one record per CDR3 protein. The profile shows about 1,000,000 distinct CDR3 sequences, 40% to 55% of them singletons. Sequencing input: blood. The receptors shown here come from a woman aged 55 to 70 in good health. The conserved cysteine and the conserved F or W are not part of the CDR3 here.

v_call cdr3_length cdr3_aa
TRBV9 13 ASSPRHRGRDTQY
TRBV5-1 14 ASSLKWQGIPTEAF
TRBV11-1 12 ASSPPQIQNEQF
TRBV13 14 ASTRGTSGGSGEQF
TRBV2 10 ASSEWVSGYT
TRBV29-1 10 SVEWDSYEQY
TRBV4-2 13 ASSQERGGPYEQY
TRBV30 13 AWSVGGLIDNEQF
TRBV2 15 ASSDTMTGSSTGELF
TRBV29-1 9 SVEVRDVQY
TRBV5-1 11 AGSLGQGLEQF
TRBV29-1 12 SVGTGLAEGTQY
TRBV5-4 13 ASSPLRHNADTQY
TRBV7-8 15 ASRPARTGDSGYGYT
TRBV6-1 14 ASSELAGDVADTQY
TRBV6-5 9 ATLAGFEAF
TRBV5-1 13 ASRTRQGANTEAF
TRBV14 10 ASSQGGLTQY
TRBV20-1 14 SARVVSGAGADTQY
TRBV7-9 12 ASSLGGASLEQF
TRBV27 10 ASSKGVNEQF
TRBV5-1 14 ASSLRRLAGTYEQY
TRBV10-3 9 AISATAEQF
TRBV30 13 AWSVRARNNQPQH
TRBV7-2 13 ASSLRRDRADTQY
TRBV5-5 10 ASSYQSDTQY
TRBV10-3 12 AISEGDRGREQY
TRBV27 14 ASSPQGQTPYNEQF
TRBV27 15 ASSLQALGGATYEQY
TRBV5-1 13 ASSLSQEGFNEQY
TRBV2 13 ASSLQGKANYEQY
TRBV6-4 13 ASSDHAGSYNEQF
TRBV5-6 12 ASRVAGVNYEQY
TRBV29-1 10 SAGTTLYEQY
TRBV21-1 14 ASSKADRGEQETQY
TRBV20-1 12 SEGGGSGTDTQY
TRBV9 13 ASSVDGTGNTEAF
TRBV28 14 ASTPRLAYSPTKQY
TRBV2 11 ASSGSGGSIQY
TRBV24-1 14 ATSDFQQGTYNEQY
TRBV10-3 10 AISGATYEQY
TRBV30 9 AGIVRGEQY
TRBV5-1 12 ASSSGLRPDEQY
TRBV3-1 9 ATSHLAGYT
TRBV6-6 13 ASSALAGVGETQY
TRBV5-1 12 ASSFTGLGETQY
TRBV20-1 14 SVPTDGSSGANVLT
TRBV24-1 13 ATSDSGAIPYEQY
TRBV13 14 ASSFAKLAKSYEQY
TRBV6-5 12 ASSYSWLDNEQF
TRBV29-1 11 SVRESWNRGQY
TRBV28 10 ASSAVSETQY
TRBV12-3/TRBV12-4 11 ATRSGRGDTQY
TRBV5-6 12 ASSLGVYNTEAF
TRBV4-1 13 ASSQETGGMNEQF
TRBV20-1 15 SARDVAGGGDTDTQY
TRBV10-3 10 AIGAANTEAF
TRBV6-2/TRBV6-3 11 ASNLDLGYEQY
TRBV5-1 15 ASSLRDKVTPNYGYT